A single sample is the source of the 7 T cell receptor beta chains below, sequenced in a study of cytomegalovirus exposure and HLA in healthy donors. The PCR had 60 Vbeta and 13 Jbeta primers. Clones were read by immunoSEQ multiplex PCR, and TCRdb kept only the in-frame ones, dropping some. The repertoire holds about 100,000 clones, with 76% as singletons. The specimen sequenced was PBMCs. These receptor sequences come from a man aged 40-55 years in good health and CMV-seronegative.

This chain connects TRBV10-2 to TRBJ1-5; D perhaps matches TRBD1 (5 bases). Trimming took off 2 bases at V and 2 bases at J, with 16 bases between the two ends. The germline gives CDR1 WSHSY, CDR2 SAAADI. The CDR3 covers 17 residues. The CDR3 region is CASSERWGLRGNQPQHF. Here the CDR3 DNA reads TGCGCCAGCAGTGAGAGGTGGGGACTACGGGGCAATCAGCCCCAGCATTTT.

This clone is a singleton in its sample. V gene TRBV2 combines with J gene TRBJ1-1, with D possibly being TRBD1 (6 bases). Trimming took off 7 bases at V and 1 base at J, with 16 bases between the two ends. The CDR3 extends over 15 amino acids. Germline V gene lookup returns CDR1 SNHLY and CDR2 FYNNEI. CDR3 in amino acids: CASTPRQGTNTEAFF. In DNA form, the CDR3 reads TGTGCCAGCACCCCCAGGCAGGGGACGAACACTGAAGCTTTCTTT.

CDR3 coding DNA: TGTGCCAGCAGTCCCGCGGGGGGAAAGTATGAGCAGTACTTC. This sequence encodes CASSPAGGKYEQYF. This chain links TRBV5-4 with TRBJ2-5, with 8 bases identical to TRBD2. The CDR3 covers 14 residues. CDR1 is SGHNT, CDR2 YYREEE, per germline (reference sequence). With 5 bases clipped from V and 11 bases from J, the junction kept 14 bases outside the gene matches.

The V and J genes are TRBV5-4 and TRBJ2-7, with 11 bases aligning to TRBD1. With 5 bases clipped from V and 3 bases from J, the junction kept 7 bases outside the gene matches. The CDR3 sequence is 15 residues long. Looked up from germline, CDR1 is SGHNT and CDR2 is YYREEE (reference sequence). The CDR3 protein is CASRNGQGAFYEQYF. CDR3 nucleotide sequence: TGTGCCAGCAGGAACGGACAGGGGGCATTCTACGAGCAGTACTTC.

With regard to this clone: One end of the junction varies from germline; a read error may be responsible. The chain uses TRBV4-3 and TRBJ1-1; possible D gene TRBD1, 6 bases. Germline values: CDR1 LGHNA, CDR2 YSLEER. The CDR3 covers 17 residues. The CDR3 nucleotides are TGCACCAGCAGCCAAGATTCCCGTGGGGGCCCCAACACTGAAGCTTTCTTT. It codes for CTSSQDSRGGPNTEAFF.

The V gene is TRBV19, the J gene TRBJ2-7, with 8 nucleotides matching TRBD1. The CDR3 extends over 17 amino acids. Germline CDR1 LNHDA, CDR2 SQIVND (reference sequence). Losses at the gene ends were 10 bases for V and 7 bases for J; bases not matched to a gene: 24. CDR3 residues: CAILSGTGYPLEREQYF. The CDR3 DNA reads TGTGCCATCCTGTCCGGGACAGGATACCCCCTCGAGAGAGAGCAGTACTTC.

The J gene is TRBJ1-1, the V gene TRBV27; no definite D call. CDR1 is MNHEY and CDR2 is SMNVEV in the germline V gene (reference sequence). V dropped 6 bases and J dropped 1 base, with 9 bases sitting between them. This CDR3 region has 13 residues. This chain's CDR3 is CASRADGNTEAFF. The CDR3 region has the DNA TGTGCCAGCAGAGCGGACGGGAACACTGAAGCTTTCTTT.